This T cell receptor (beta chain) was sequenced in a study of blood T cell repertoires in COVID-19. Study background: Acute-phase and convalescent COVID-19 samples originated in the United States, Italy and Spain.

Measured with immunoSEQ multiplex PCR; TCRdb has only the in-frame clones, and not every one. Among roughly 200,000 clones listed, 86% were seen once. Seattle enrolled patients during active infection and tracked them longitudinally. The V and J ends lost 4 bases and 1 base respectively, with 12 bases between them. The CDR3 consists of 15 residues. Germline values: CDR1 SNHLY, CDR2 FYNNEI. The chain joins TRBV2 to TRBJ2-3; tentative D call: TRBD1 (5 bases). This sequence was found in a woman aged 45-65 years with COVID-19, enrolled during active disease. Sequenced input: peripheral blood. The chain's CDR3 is CASSVGRPRTDTQYF. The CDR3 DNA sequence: TGTGCCAGCAGTGTGGGGCGGCCCCGCACAGATACGCAGTATTTT.